This is a list of T cell receptor beta chains from one sample in a study of blood T cell repertoires in COVID-19. Measured with immunoSEQ multiplex PCR; TCRdb has only the in-frame clones, and not every one. The repertoire has roughly 200,000 clones, about 88% of them found once; the top ten carry 20% to 25%. The sequencing sample was made of PBMCs or T cells enriched from blood (not recorded which). The receptor source for this set is a woman aged 40 to 49 in a cohort exposed to, infected with or recovered from COVID-19 (not recorded which). Both conserved end residues are trimmed from each CDR3. The D gene is left open where the match is weak. Clone size, where shown, is once, few, many, or a class for clones that have expanded.

CDR3: ASSFIGGRAGELF
V: TRBV3-1/TRBV3-2
size: .
D: TRBD2

CDR3: ASSPPTGTGVKTQY
V: TRBV18
size: once
D: TRBD1

CDR3: ASSPAGRWTGELF
V: TRBV5-1
size: once
D: TRBD2

CDR3: ASSLTPEGEKAF
V: TRBV5-1
size: .
D: .

CDR3: ASSYSGLAPTDTQY
V: TRBV6-5
size: .
D: TRBD2

CDR3: ASRPGQGAGTEAF
V: TRBV4-3
size: once
D: TRBD1

CDR3: ASSPSITGFAEAF
V: TRBV18
size: .
D: .

CDR3: ASSVDSREGNTIY
V: TRBV9
size: few
D: .

CDR3: ANAPGQGAIRANEKLF
V: TRBV23-1
size: .
D: TRBD1

CDR3: ASSVFGGPGGELF
V: TRBV9
size: .
D: .

CDR3: ASSLEGGLNTEAF
V: TRBV7-9
size: .
D: .

CDR3: ASSDSLFPPKYNEQF
V: TRBV6-4
size: .
D: .

CDR3: ASEGGSSYEQY
V: TRBV6-6
size: .
D: .

CDR3: ASSLGGSYGYT
V: TRBV4-1
size: .
D: .

CDR3: ASSIVLSGSSYNEQF
V: TRBV19
size: .
D: .

CDR3: ASSLYGDRGQIGELF
V: TRBV5-8
size: .
D: TRBD1

CDR3: ASSRTSGTSGEQY
V: TRBV4-1
size: .
D: TRBD2

CDR3: ASSQDLGGIYGYT
V: TRBV4-1
size: few
D: .

CDR3: ASSAGQAHNEQF
V: TRBV27
size: .
D: TRBD1

CDR3: ASSQDIRGNQPQH
V: TRBV4-3
size: .
D: .

CDR3: ASIWGGSTEAF
V: TRBV6-5
size: .
D: .

CDR3: ARKFGHRSETDTQY
V: TRBV28
size: .
D: .

CDR3: ASSQDHRRTNEKLF
V: TRBV4-1
size: .
D: .

CDR3: ASSVGGVRTQTNYGYT
V: TRBV9
size: .
D: .

CDR3: ASRPGGTGELF
V: TRBV28
size: .
D: TRBD2

CDR3: ASSFNRGRETQY
V: TRBV7-2
size: .
D: TRBD1

CDR3: ASSLEGRGTEAF
V: TRBV23-1
size: .
D: .

CDR3: ASSQARTGELF
V: TRBV4-1
size: .
D: .

CDR3: ASRTGGELNTEAF
V: TRBV5-1
size: once
D: TRBD1

CDR3: ASSFSRDSLDPNTEAF
V: TRBV11-2
size: .
D: TRBD1

CDR3: ASSLSRRDFAGYT
V: TRBV7-9
size: .
D: .

CDR3: AINSLTDYEQY
V: TRBV10-3
size: .
D: .

CDR3: ASSRNQRGGGDTQY
V: TRBV4-3
size: .
D: TRBD2